Listed here are 10 T cell receptor beta chains from one sample, sequenced in a study of regulatory T cells in long-lasting Graves disease. Time point in this sample: persistent/refractory GD, antithyroid drugs over 5 years with positive TRAb. Extracted PBMC RNA gave rise to the TCR library. Arm-PCR with iRepertoire HTBI primers amplified the CDR3 regions for these TCR beta libraries. MiXCR, run by TCRdb on the multiplex PCR reads, gives a single entry per CDR3 protein. The sample records 350,000 to 450,000 distinct CDR3 sequences, less than 25% being singletons. Sequences were derived from peripheral blood mononuclear cells (PBMCs), sampled when the disease was refractory, from a patient treated with antithyroid drugs. These receptors all come from a female donor with Graves disease.

This clonotype was seen at least ten times. The rearrangement uses TRBV2 and TRBJ2-7; the match to TRBD1 covers 8 bases. CDR1 is SNHLY and CDR2 is FYNNEI in the germline V gene. The ends lost 8 bases at V and 0 bases at J; junction bases unmatched: 6. The CDR3 sequence is 14 residues long. The CDR3 DNA sequence: TGTGCCAGCTTGGACAGGGCTAGCTCCTACGAGCAGTACTTC. The encoded protein is CASLDRASSYEQYF.

This chain connects TRBV20-1 to TRBJ2-5; 8 bases agree with TRBD2. The V segment lost 6 bases and the J segment 5 bases; nucleotides outside the gene matches: 5. The length of the CDR3 is 12 residues. From germline, CDR1 is DFQATT and CDR2 SNEGSKA (reference sequence). The CDR3 sequence: CSARLAMETQYF. The CDR3 DNA is TGCAGTGCCAGACTAGCGATGGAGACCCAGTACTTC.

The sample holds a few counts of this clonotype. A read error may produce the germline difference seen at one junction end. This CDR3 is CASSPQGGRMNTEAFF. The CDR3, as DNA: TGCGCCAGCAGCCCACAGGGGGGGAGGATGAATACTGAAGCTTTCTTT. The genes are TRBV5-1 and TRBJ1-1, with TRBD1 identical over 8 bases. CDR3 length equals 16 residues. Looked up from germline, CDR1 is SGHRS and CDR2 is YFSETQ.

This clonotype was counted ten times or more. This chain joins TRBV30 and TRBJ2-5; D might be TRBD1 (6 bases). Trimming removed 2 bases at V and 5 bases at J, with 12 bases between. This CDR3 region has 13 residues. From germline, CDR1 is GTSNPN and CDR2 SVGIG (reference sequence). The CDR3 here is CAWSRGFRETQYF. The DNA of the CDR3 is TGTGCCTGGAGTAGGGGGTTCCGGGAGACCCAGTACTTC.

The chain joins TRBV4-1 to TRBJ2-5; 7 bases agree with TRBD1. V lost 4 bases, J lost 3 bases, and 5 bases stayed unmatched. From germline, CDR1 is MGHRA and CDR2 YSYEKL. CDR3 length: 14 amino acids. CDR3 in DNA: TGCGCCAGCAGCCTCGGGGACAGTAAAGAGACCCAGTACTTC. Translated: CASSLGDSKETQYF.

Regarding this clonotype: This sequence may be a read error, since a much larger clone differs from it by one base. This CDR3 is CASTYLAQGGGETQYF. For the CDR3, the DNA is TGTGCCAGCACTTACCTAGCACAGGGAGGTGGAGAGACCCAGTACTTC. The chain recombines TRBV6-9 with TRBJ2-5, with D perhaps being TRBD1 or TRBD2 (6 bases each). The germline V gene encodes CDR1 MNHGY and CDR2 SVAAGI. The CDR3 contains 16 residues. Trimming pared 7 bases from V and 4 bases from J, leaving 22 bases between.

This clonotype was recorded many times. The genes are TRBV27 and TRBJ2-7; D remains ambiguous. V gave up 0 bases and J gave up 5 bases, with 17 bases separating them. This CDR3 spans 16 amino acids. Germline V CDR1 and CDR2: MNHEY, SMNVEV (reference sequence). CDR3 region: CASSLSAGQSTHEQYF. The CDR3 coding sequence is TGTGCCAGCAGTTTATCCGCAGGTCAATCGACCCACGAGCAGTACTTC.

The chain joins TRBV10-1 to TRBJ2-7; unclear D gene. Germline assignment: CDR1 WNHNN and CDR2 SYGVQD (reference sequence). The CDR3 contains 14 residues. V lost 3 bases and J lost 2, with 11 bases in between. DNA of the CDR3: TGCGCCAGCAGTGATGACCAGATAGCCTACGAGCAGTACTTC. Protein: CASSDDQIAYEQYF.

This clonotype was recorded a few times. The chain links TRBV7-2 to TRBJ1-1, with D possibly TRBD1 on 5 matching bases. V lost 2 bases to trimming and J lost 11 bases, with 12 bases between them. Germline V gives CDR1 SGHTA, CDR2 FQGNSA. The CDR3 covers 12 residues. For the CDR3, the DNA is TGTGCCAGCAGCTTACGGCAGGGCTGGGCTTTCTTT. Protein: CASSLRQGWAFF.

This clonotype has at least ten counts. The gene calls are TRBV28 and TRBJ2-5, with D tentatively TRBD1 or TRBD2 (7 bases each). With 6 bases removed from V and 5 bases from J, the gap between germline ends came to 16 bases. This CDR3 is 14 amino acids long. CDR1 is MDHEN and CDR2 is SYDVKM in the germline V gene. CDR3 amino acids: CASRPGGVRETQYF. As DNA, the CDR3 is TGTGCCAGCAGACCAGGGGGGGTTCGCGAGACCCAGTACTTC. Full variable domain (outside the CDR3, taken from reference TRBV28 and TRBJ2-5): DVKVTQSSRYLVKRTGEKVFLECVQDMDHENMFWYRQDPGLGLRLIYFSYDVKMKEKGDIPEGYSVSREKKERFSLILESASTNQTSMYLCASRPGGVRETQYFGPGTRLLVL.